This record covers a single T cell receptor (beta chain). A read error may account for a junction end that differs from germline. From RNA transcripts, TCR beta CDR3 regions were amplified. First-round RT-PCR with HTBI primers amplified the TCR CDR3 region. One entry per CDR3 protein, called by TCRdb with MiXCR from the multiplex PCR reads. The sample has about 720,000 distinct CDR3 sequences, approximately 16% seen once. The CDR3 consists of 14 residues. Germline assignment: CDR1 SGHRS and CDR2 YFSETQ. These data belong to a study of T cells in Graves' hyperthyroidism and ophthalmopathy. The source of this sequence is a young man with Graves' hyperthyroidism. Sequenced: blood. The J gene is TRBJ1-2, the V gene TRBV5-1; 10 bases align to TRBD1. The CDR3 nucleotides are TGCGCCAGCGGCTTGGAGGGACAGGGGTCTGGCTACACCTTC. It yields the protein CASGLEGQGSGYTF.